These T cell receptor beta chains were read from a single sample in a study of blood T cell repertoires in COVID-19. TCRdb's copy holds only in-frame clones and misses some; the assay was immunoSEQ multiplex PCR. The sample carries nearly 45,000 clones, roughly 87% recorded once. Input material: peripheral blood. Receptor source: a woman aged 80 or over in a cohort sampled during active or convalescent COVID-19. Both conserved end residues are part of each CDR3. Fields, in order: CDR3 DNA, CDR3 protein, CDR3 length, V gene, clone size, J gene, D gene. D genes are given only for firm matches. Clone size is not always given. Where it is, it says once, few, many or a class for expanded clones.

CDR3nt: TGTGCTAGCAGCTTAGCGCCGGGACAGGGGGTGACCCAGTACTTC
CDR3aa: CASSLAPGQGVTQYF
len: 15
v_gene: TRBV7-7
abundance: once
j_gene: TRBJ2-5
d_gene: TRBD1

CDR3nt: TGTGCCAGCAGCTTACGAGTGGGCAATCAGCCCCAGCATTTT
CDR3aa: CASSLRVGNQPQHF
len: 14
v_gene: TRBV7-2
abundance: .
j_gene: TRBJ1-5
d_gene: .

CDR3nt: TGTGCCAGCACCTTGGGTGTCGGGAGGGCCGAAGAGACCCAGTACTTC
CDR3aa: CASTLGVGRAEETQYF
len: 16
v_gene: TRBV5-4
abundance: .
j_gene: TRBJ2-5
d_gene: TRBD2

CDR3nt: TGTGCCAGCAGCACGGGGTGGGGAGGCCAAGAGACCCAGTACTTC
CDR3aa: CASSTGWGGQETQYF
len: 15
v_gene: TRBV7-9
abundance: .
j_gene: TRBJ2-5
d_gene: .

CDR3nt: TGTGCCACCAGTGATGAGACTAGCGAGGGGTGGGCCGGGGAGCTGTTTTTT
CDR3aa: CATSDETSEGWAGELFF
len: 17
v_gene: TRBV24-1
abundance: .
j_gene: TRBJ2-2
d_gene: TRBD2

CDR3nt: TGTGCCAGCAGCTACTCGGGAGTGTCTAATGAGCAGTTCTTC
CDR3aa: CASSYSGVSNEQFF
len: 14
v_gene: TRBV5-4
abundance: few
j_gene: TRBJ2-1
d_gene: .

CDR3nt: TGTGCCAGCAGCCTAGACAGGGGGCAAGGTGGCTACACCTTC
CDR3aa: CASSLDRGQGGYTF
len: 14
v_gene: TRBV5-4
abundance: .
j_gene: TRBJ1-2
d_gene: TRBD1

CDR3nt: TGTGCCAGCAGTCCGATGACAGGGGGCGGACGTGAAAAACTGTTTTTT
CDR3aa: CASSPMTGGGREKLFF
len: 16
v_gene: TRBV28
abundance: .
j_gene: TRBJ1-4
d_gene: TRBD1

CDR3nt: TGCGCCAGCACCTTGACAGGACCCTATGGCTACACCTTC
CDR3aa: CASTLTGPYGYTF
len: 13
v_gene: TRBV5-1
abundance: .
j_gene: TRBJ1-2
d_gene: .

CDR3nt: TGTGCCAGCAGTCCAGGGGGACAGGGAATTCAGCCCCAGCATTTT
CDR3aa: CASSPGGQGIQPQHF
len: 15
v_gene: TRBV5-5
abundance: .
j_gene: TRBJ1-5
d_gene: TRBD1

CDR3nt: TGTGCCTGGAGTGTATGCGCTTCGGCTAGGTGCCCCCAGCATTTT
CDR3aa: CAWSVCASARCPQHF
len: 15
v_gene: TRBV30
abundance: .
j_gene: TRBJ1-5
d_gene: .

CDR3nt: TGTGCCAGCAGCCAAGGGGTGGACCCTGCGGGTTACCCCCAGCATTTT
CDR3aa: CASSQGVDPAGYPQHF
len: 16
v_gene: TRBV3-1/TRBV3-2
abundance: .
j_gene: TRBJ1-5
d_gene: .

CDR3nt: TGTGCCATCAGTGCTACAGGGTATAACACTGAAGCTTTCTTT
CDR3aa: CAISATGYNTEAFF
len: 14
v_gene: TRBV10-3
abundance: .
j_gene: TRBJ1-1
d_gene: .

CDR3nt: TGCGCCAGCAGCTTGGGGCCTCGTTGGCAGGGGGCAGGGGATGAGCAGTTCTTC
CDR3aa: CASSLGPRWQGAGDEQFF
len: 18
v_gene: TRBV5-1
abundance: .
j_gene: TRBJ2-1
d_gene: TRBD1

CDR3nt: TGTGCCTGGAGTTCGGACAGGACGACCTATAATTCACCCCTCCACTTT
CDR3aa: CAWSSDRTTYNSPLHF
len: 16
v_gene: TRBV30
abundance: .
j_gene: TRBJ1-6
d_gene: TRBD1

CDR3nt: TGTGCCAGCAGCCAGGGGACAGGTAGGGTCAATCAGCCCCAGCATTTT
CDR3aa: CASSQGTGRVNQPQHF
len: 16
v_gene: TRBV4-2
abundance: .
j_gene: TRBJ1-5
d_gene: TRBD1

CDR3nt: TGTGCCAGCAGTTACCTCCAGGGCGGCACTGAAGCTTTCTTT
CDR3aa: CASSYLQGGTEAFF
len: 14
v_gene: TRBV6-5
abundance: .
j_gene: TRBJ1-1
d_gene: .

CDR3nt: TGTGCCTGGAGTGTACCGGGTCTTCCCCCAGATACGCAGTATTTT
CDR3aa: CAWSVPGLPPDTQYF
len: 15
v_gene: TRBV30
abundance: .
j_gene: TRBJ2-3
d_gene: .

CDR3nt: TGTGCCAGCAGCCAATACAGTTCCAACTATGGCTACACCTTC
CDR3aa: CASSQYSSNYGYTF
len: 14
v_gene: TRBV3-1/TRBV3-2
abundance: .
j_gene: TRBJ1-2
d_gene: .

CDR3nt: TGTGCCAGCAGCTTAGGACAGGGAGTCCGCTACGAGCAGTACTTC
CDR3aa: CASSLGQGVRYEQYF
len: 15
v_gene: TRBV7-6
abundance: once
j_gene: TRBJ2-7
d_gene: TRBD1

CDR3nt: TGTGCCAGCGGGTCTTTGCGGGGGGCCGGGGAGACCCAGTACTTC
CDR3aa: CASGSLRGAGETQYF
len: 15
v_gene: TRBV6-5
abundance: .
j_gene: TRBJ2-5
d_gene: TRBD2

CDR3nt: TGTGCCAGCAGCCCCGGGGTTGGTAAGCAGTTCTTC
CDR3aa: CASSPGVGKQFF
len: 12
v_gene: TRBV11-3
abundance: .
j_gene: TRBJ2-1
d_gene: .

CDR3nt: TGCGCCAGCAGCTTGGGACAGCTTAATGAAAAACTGTTTTTT
CDR3aa: CASSLGQLNEKLFF
len: 14
v_gene: TRBV5-1
abundance: .
j_gene: TRBJ1-4
d_gene: .

CDR3nt: TGTGCCATCAGTGAGCCGGGACTAGCGGGCACAGATACGCAGTATTTT
CDR3aa: CAISEPGLAGTDTQYF
len: 16
v_gene: TRBV10-3
abundance: .
j_gene: TRBJ2-3
d_gene: TRBD2

CDR3nt: TGTGCCAGCAGTGCTAGCGGGCCTGAAGCTTTCTTT
CDR3aa: CASSASGPEAFF
len: 12
v_gene: TRBV9
abundance: .
j_gene: TRBJ1-1
d_gene: .

CDR3nt: TGTGCCAGTAGTCCCGGACAGGGACTCTACGAGCAGTACTTC
CDR3aa: CASSPGQGLYEQYF
len: 14
v_gene: TRBV19
abundance: .
j_gene: TRBJ2-7
d_gene: TRBD1

CDR3nt: TGTGCCAGCAGCTTGGCCGGCGGGGCGGGAGTAAACAATGAGCAGTTCTTC
CDR3aa: CASSLAGGAGVNNEQFF
len: 17
v_gene: TRBV5-4
abundance: .
j_gene: TRBJ2-1
d_gene: TRBD2

CDR3nt: TGCGCCAGCAGCTTGGTCCAGGGGCACACCGGGGAGCTGTTTTTT
CDR3aa: CASSLVQGHTGELFF
len: 15
v_gene: TRBV5-1
abundance: .
j_gene: TRBJ2-2
d_gene: .

CDR3nt: TGTGCCATCAGTGAGACCGGACAGAACACTGAAGCTTTCTTT
CDR3aa: CAISETGQNTEAFF
len: 14
v_gene: TRBV10-3
abundance: .
j_gene: TRBJ1-1
d_gene: .

CDR3nt: TGTGCCAGCAGCTTAGTGGCAGGGCCAGGAAACACCATATATTTT
CDR3aa: CASSLVAGPGNTIYF
len: 15
v_gene: TRBV7-2
abundance: once
j_gene: TRBJ1-3
d_gene: .

CDR3nt: TGCAGCGTTGAAGTAGGGGGCGCGGGCAATCAGCCCCAGCATTTT
CDR3aa: CSVEVGGAGNQPQHF
len: 15
v_gene: TRBV29-1
abundance: .
j_gene: TRBJ1-5
d_gene: TRBD1